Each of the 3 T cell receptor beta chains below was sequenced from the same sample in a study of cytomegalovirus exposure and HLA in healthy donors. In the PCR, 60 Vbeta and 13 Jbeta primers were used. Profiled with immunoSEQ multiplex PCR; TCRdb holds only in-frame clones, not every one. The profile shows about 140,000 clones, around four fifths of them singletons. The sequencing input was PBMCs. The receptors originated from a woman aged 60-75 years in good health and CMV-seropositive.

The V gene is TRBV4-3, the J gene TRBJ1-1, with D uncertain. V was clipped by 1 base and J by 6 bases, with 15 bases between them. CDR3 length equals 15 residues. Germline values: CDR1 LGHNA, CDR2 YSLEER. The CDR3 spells CASSQAPYEGSEAFF. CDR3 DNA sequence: TGCGCCAGCAGCCAAGCCCCATATGAGGGATCTGAAGCTTTCTTT.

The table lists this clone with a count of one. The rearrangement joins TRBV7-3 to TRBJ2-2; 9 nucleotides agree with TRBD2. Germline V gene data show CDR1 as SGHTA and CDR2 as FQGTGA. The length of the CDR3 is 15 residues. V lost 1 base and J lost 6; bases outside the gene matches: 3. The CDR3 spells CASSLIAGAPGELFF. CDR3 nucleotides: TGTGCCAGCAGCTTAATAGCGGGAGCTCCCGGGGAGCTGTTTTTT.

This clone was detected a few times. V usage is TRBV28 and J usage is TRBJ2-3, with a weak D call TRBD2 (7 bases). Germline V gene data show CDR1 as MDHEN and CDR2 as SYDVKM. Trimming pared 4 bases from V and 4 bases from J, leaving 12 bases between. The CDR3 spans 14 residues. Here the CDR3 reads CASSYGGGADTQYF. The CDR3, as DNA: TGTGCCAGCAGTTATGGCGGGGGCGCAGATACGCAGTATTTT.